This T cell receptor (beta chain) was captured in a study of blood T cell repertoires in COVID-19 (dated by TCRdb to between 2020 and 2021). Some background on the complete study: Collaborator samples came from the United States, Italy and Spain and covered acute and convalescent phases of COVID-19. The prospective study material was composed of cDNA or gDNA derived from T cells, B-cell-depleted T cells, or PBMCs. The sample metadata nearly always contained a de-identified subject ID, COVID-19 status, age in years and sex. Subjects who had been exposed to COVID-19, were actively infected with it, or had recovered from it provided the deeply sampled blood TCRbeta repertoires that made up the dataset. The repertoires were made available in a free public database intended to serve as a resource for research on the immune response to SARS-CoV-2. Where HLA class I and class II types were available, the types were taken from metadata supplied by the sample provider, not from assay-based typing. Samples came from the ongoing ImmuneRACE study (first 160 participants) plus 1,254 subjects from 6 global collaborators. The paper's findings and limits, for the study overall: The amount of clinical and demographic metadata varied by source and participant and was provided uncurated.

The immunoSEQ Assay, a bias-controlled multiplex PCR, was used to amplify TCRbeta CDR3 regions from genomic DNA. As for how the authors treated the data: The number of nucleated cells in each sample was estimated from the amplification of reference gene primers within the assay. To quantify the absolute abundance of each unique TCRbeta CDR3 rearrangement, sequence reads were collapsed and filtered. For each sample, productive Simpson clonality was calculated as the square root of Simpson's diversity index across productive rearrangements. In TCRdb, the immuneACCESS table is reduced to in-frame sequences with V and J assigned. These tables do not hold every clone; where another copy was compared, an unresolved V gene accounts for under half, and the others remain unexplained. From that table come the V and J calls and clone size; the DNA was used to work out D and trimming. Here the sample has about 300,000 clones; 85% to 90% occur a single time. The leading ten clones occupy 6.3% of the sample.

A few counts support this clone. Its binding antigen is unknown. The sample holds no much larger clone one base away, and base qualities are not on file. One collaborating source in Seattle enrolled patients during active infection and followed them longitudinally through the course of disease. Each collaborating institution followed its own protocols to collect whole blood in K2EDTA tubes. Collaborator samples were shipped for TCRbeta analysis as frozen whole blood, isolated PBMCs, or DNA extracted from either sample type. V is clipped by 3 bases and J by 1 base, and the sequence between their germline boundaries is 10 bases long. CDR1 and CDR2 are drawn from the germline V gene: MNHNS, SASEGT. Including the terminal cysteine and phenylalanine, the CDR3 comprises 14 residues. The CDR3 DNA has 42 bases and is translated from base 1.

The receptor was derived from a woman between 45 and 60 years old with COVID-19, enrolled during active disease. This sequence uses TRBV6-1 and TRBJ2-7; TRBD1 might be the D gene, on 6 matching bases. The sample was peripheral blood. In nucleotides, the sequence is TGTGCCAGCAGTGATTCACAGGGTTCCTACGAGCAGTACTTC. The encoded protein is CASSDSQGSYEQYF.